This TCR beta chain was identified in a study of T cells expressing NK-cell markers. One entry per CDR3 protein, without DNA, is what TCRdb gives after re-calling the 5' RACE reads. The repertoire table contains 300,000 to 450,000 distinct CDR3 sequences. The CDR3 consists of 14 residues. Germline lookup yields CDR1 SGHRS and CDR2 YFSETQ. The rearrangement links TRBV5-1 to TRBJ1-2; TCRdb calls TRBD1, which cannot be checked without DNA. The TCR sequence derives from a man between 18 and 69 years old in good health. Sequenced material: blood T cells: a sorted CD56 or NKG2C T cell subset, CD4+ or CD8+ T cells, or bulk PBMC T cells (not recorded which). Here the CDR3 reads CASSLSDTNYGYTF.